This TCR beta chain was profiled in a study of regulatory T cells in long-lasting Graves disease. The time point was: newly diagnosed GD, antithyroid drugs for less than 3 months. PBMC RNA served as the TCR library source. This clonotype was seen only once. Antigen specificity is unknown. Germline lookup yields CDR1 MNHEY and CDR2 SMNVEV (reference sequence). The CDR3 loop spans 14 amino acids. The junction had 0 bases not matched to a gene; V was cut back by 3 bases and J by 4 bases. Arm-PCR of CDR3 regions and iRepertoire HTBI primers were the basis on which TCR beta libraries were built. TCRdb reanalysed the multiplex PCR reads using MiXCR and keeps one entry per CDR3 protein. The repertoire consists of hundreds of thousands of distinct CDR3 sequences, with around 15% occurring once and the leading ten covering roughly 20%. Study-wide results and limits: With persistent disease, TRBV28, TRBJ1-2 and TRBJ2-5 were the favored segments.

This chain connects TRBV27 to TRBJ2-3; the match to TRBD2 covers 11 bases. The source of this sequence is a female donor with Graves disease. Sample: peripheral blood mononuclear cells (PBMCs), taken at new diagnosis, from a patient treated with antithyroid drugs. The CDR3 loop is CASSFSGRADTQYF. CDR3 nucleotides: TGTGCCAGCAGTTTTAGCGGGAGGGCAGATACGCAGTATTTT.